Listed below are T cell receptor beta chains from one sample, sequenced in a study of chemoradiotherapy in HPV16-positive cancers. Repertoires were generated with immunoSEQ multiplex PCR, while TCRdb's copy carries only in-frame clones and drops some. The data contain about 32,000 clones, approximately 89% of them singletons. Sequencing used blood, obtained from a patient who underwent chemoradiotherapy. The receptors derive from a human donor with HPV-associated anogenital cancer. Each CDR3 is given with its conserved first and last residue. A D gene is named only where the DNA matches it firmly. A row's size may be missing; if present it is once, few, many or a size class.

CDR3nt: TGCGCCAGCAGTCCAGGGACGGGAAATTCACCCCTCCACTTT
CDR3aa: CASSPGTGNSPLHF
j_gene: TRBJ1-6
d_gene: .
len: 14
v_gene: TRBV10-1
abundance: .

CDR3nt: TGTGCCAGCAGTGGAGGTTCGTGGGGGACTAGGGGAGGAGAGGATACGCAGTATTTT
CDR3aa: CASSGGSWGTRGGEDTQYF
j_gene: TRBJ2-3
d_gene: TRBD2
len: 19
v_gene: TRBV27
abundance: .

CDR3nt: TGTGCCAGCAGTGATCCGGGACTAGCGGGGTTAGTCGAGCAGTTCTTC
CDR3aa: CASSDPGLAGLVEQFF
j_gene: TRBJ2-1
d_gene: TRBD2
len: 16
v_gene: TRBV6-1
abundance: .

CDR3nt: TGCGCCAGCAGTGGAATCCGGGAGTCCGCCCACGATACGCAGTATTTT
CDR3aa: CASSGIRESAHDTQYF
j_gene: TRBJ2-3
d_gene: .
len: 16
v_gene: TRBV10-1
abundance: .

CDR3nt: TGTGCCAGCAGTTATAAGGCTGAAGCTTTCTTT
CDR3aa: CASSYKAEAFF
j_gene: TRBJ1-1
d_gene: .
len: 11
v_gene: TRBV28
abundance: .

CDR3nt: TGTGCCAGTAGTATCTCAGGGGGCTACTACGAGCAGTACTTC
CDR3aa: CASSISGGYYEQYF
j_gene: TRBJ2-7
d_gene: TRBD1
len: 14
v_gene: TRBV19
abundance: once

CDR3nt: TGTGCCAGCACCCTACAGGGGGTGAGGGGGACCCAGTACTTC
CDR3aa: CASTLQGVRGTQYF
j_gene: TRBJ2-5
d_gene: TRBD1
len: 14
v_gene: TRBV28
abundance: .

CDR3nt: TGTGCCAGCAGCCAAGGCACCGGGACTCCAATTGTGTATGAGCAGTTCTTC
CDR3aa: CASSQGTGTPIVYEQFF
j_gene: TRBJ2-1
d_gene: .
len: 17
v_gene: TRBV4-2
abundance: few

CDR3nt: TGTGCCACCAAACTCTGGGGGGAAGGAACCAATACGCAGTATTTT
CDR3aa: CATKLWGEGTNTQYF
j_gene: TRBJ2-3
d_gene: .
len: 15
v_gene: TRBV28
abundance: .

CDR3nt: TGTGCCAGTAGTGCGGGACTAGGCATATCTGAAGCTTTCTTT
CDR3aa: CASSAGLGISEAFF
j_gene: TRBJ1-1
d_gene: .
len: 14
v_gene: TRBV19
abundance: .

CDR3nt: TGTGCCAGCAGCGCCATGGACGTTGGTGAAAAACTGTTTTTT
CDR3aa: CASSAMDVGEKLFF
j_gene: TRBJ1-4
d_gene: .
len: 14
v_gene: TRBV5-4
abundance: .

CDR3nt: TGTGCCAGCAGTGACTTGGGCGGTAGCACAGATACGCAGTATTTT
CDR3aa: CASSDLGGSTDTQYF
j_gene: TRBJ2-3
d_gene: .
len: 15
v_gene: TRBV6-4
abundance: .

CDR3nt: TGCAGCGTGTGGGCCAGGGGACTCCCCTACGAGCAGTACTTC
CDR3aa: CSVWARGLPYEQYF
j_gene: TRBJ2-7
d_gene: .
len: 14
v_gene: TRBV29-1
abundance: .

CDR3nt: TGTGCCAGTAGAGTGGGCAGCCGAGGGGAAGAGACCCAGTACTTC
CDR3aa: CASRVGSRGEETQYF
j_gene: TRBJ2-5
d_gene: .
len: 15
v_gene: TRBV19
abundance: .

CDR3nt: TGTGCCAGCTCTGGGGAGGAAGATACGCAGTATTTT
CDR3aa: CASSGEEDTQYF
j_gene: TRBJ2-3
d_gene: .
len: 12
v_gene: TRBV18
abundance: .

CDR3nt: TGCAGCGTTGAAGTGTCGAACACTGAAGCTTTCTTT
CDR3aa: CSVEVSNTEAFF
j_gene: TRBJ1-1
d_gene: .
len: 12
v_gene: TRBV29-1
abundance: .

CDR3nt: TGTGCCAGCAGCTTAGGCAGCTCTGGGGCCAACGTCCTGACTTTC
CDR3aa: CASSLGSSGANVLTF
j_gene: TRBJ2-6
d_gene: .
len: 15
v_gene: TRBV7-6
abundance: .

CDR3nt: TGTGCCAGCAGTTACCCAGGCATTTTGGGGGAGACCCAGTACTTC
CDR3aa: CASSYPGILGETQYF
j_gene: TRBJ2-5
d_gene: .
len: 15
v_gene: TRBV6-6
abundance: .

CDR3nt: TGCGCCAGCAGCCTACCGGGACCTCCCCCCTACGAGCAGTACTTC
CDR3aa: CASSLPGPPPYEQYF
j_gene: TRBJ2-7
d_gene: .
len: 15
v_gene: TRBV5-1
abundance: .

CDR3nt: TGTGCCAGCAGCGAGCCTCCGGCTGGCTACACCTTC
CDR3aa: CASSEPPAGYTF
j_gene: TRBJ1-2
d_gene: .
len: 12
v_gene: TRBV9
abundance: .

CDR3nt: TGCGCCAGCAGCTTAGGCGAAGACTCTGGGGCCAACGTCCTGACTTTC
CDR3aa: CASSLGEDSGANVLTF
j_gene: TRBJ2-6
d_gene: .
len: 16
v_gene: TRBV5-1
abundance: .

CDR3nt: TGTGCCAGCGAGGGGTTAGGGTACAATGAGCAGTTCTTC
CDR3aa: CASEGLGYNEQFF
j_gene: TRBJ2-1
d_gene: .
len: 13
v_gene: TRBV19
abundance: .

CDR3nt: TGCGCCAGCAGCCGGGTCCGGGGGAACACTGAAGCTTTCTTT
CDR3aa: CASSRVRGNTEAFF
j_gene: TRBJ1-1
d_gene: .
len: 14
v_gene: TRBV4-1
abundance: .